This T cell receptor beta chain originates from a study of shared clonotypes between healthy human individuals (dated by TCRdb to about 2020). Background on the whole study: The cohort included a few men and a couple of women between 18 and 49 years of age. Per donor, three plates each were used for CD4 naive and CD4 memory, two for CD8 naive, and one for CD8 memory. To estimate repertoire size and how much clonotype sharing occurs between individuals, the study deeply sequenced the blood TCR repertoires of five or six healthy adults. To increase sequencing depth and limit assay-specific biases, different laboratories used diverse techniques to prepare libraries and sequence TCR repertoires. Leukapheresis yielded between about 0.8 and 8.9 billion PBMCs per donor.

Findings and caveats that apply to the study as a whole: Compared with non-shared clonotypes, clonotypes shared by all four sorted-subset donors had higher generation probabilities. Incomplete sequencing was indicated by rarefaction of sorted-subset datasets, despite the large sequencing depth. Naive subsets generally had larger estimated clonotype richness than memory subsets. The small number of donors limited the genetic and exposure-history diversity represented. Pairwise subsampling led to the expectation that sequencing depth would affect the degree of clonotype sharing among donors. Sampling was restricted to blood, and TCR repertoires in tissue are likely to differ from TCR repertoires in blood. Across a handful of donors, roughly 5.1% of naive CD4, approximately 3.6% of naive CD8, about 2% of memory CD4, and around 0.4% of memory CD8 clonotypes were shared.

TCR CDR3 regions were amplified from genomic DNA by multiplex PCR using the deep immunoSEQ assay. Genomic DNA extracted from each cell subset was distributed evenly over all wells of several immunoSEQ 96-well plates, and each plate served as one replicate. For sorted subsets, each replicate PCR was loaded with roughly 190 ng genomic DNA, equivalent to 30,000 to 35,000 T cell genomes. The purified libraries were quantified using a Qubit 3.0 fluorometer, sized with a Bioanalyzer 2100, and then quantified again using the KAPA Library Quantification kit. Every immunoSEQ 96-well plate was sequenced on a separate single-read 150-cycle Illumina NextSeq 550 flow cell. For the original study's pipeline: The immunoSEQ output contained only junctional sequences without quality scores, so filtering could not match that applied to full-length reads. Sequences were annotated with PyIR, a Python wrapper for IgBLAST v1.9, and V/J genes and CDR3 were assigned using IMGT germline references. Any read was removed if the V/J assignment was weak (E-value above 1e-6), the CDR3 was missing, or the read contained stop codons, out-of-frame junctions, or ambiguous translated residues. V3J clonotypes were defined as sequences sharing an identical inferred V gene, J gene, and CDR3 amino acid sequence. Percentage overlap between repertoires was calculated by dividing the number of shared unique clonotypes by the size of the smaller repertoire. Three approaches were used to assess repertoire richness: RTK rarefaction, the Chao1 estimator, and Recon v2.1 estimates of unobserved clonotypes. For all TCRbeta clonotypes obtained by the gDNA method from a handful of donors, generation probabilities were computed with OLGA. TCRdb limited this immuneACCESS table to in-frame rearrangements with V and J called. A share of clones is missing; checked studies link under half to unresolved V genes, and the rest is unexplained. The DNA gave D and trimming, while V, J and clone size come from that table. In this sample the table shows about 2.4 million clones, approximately 93% of which occur a single time. The top ten constitute around 0.37% of the sample.

Germline trimming amounts to 5 bases on V and 5 bases on J, with 3 as the count of junction bases outside the gene matches. Based on the germline V gene, the CDR1 and CDR2 sequences are SGHNT and YENEEA. The CDR3 contains 15 residues, cysteine and phenylalanine counted. CDR3 DNA only is kept here, 45 bases in frame from base 1. With regard to this clone: Its recognized antigen is unknown. Qualities for individual bases were not recorded, and no much larger clone is one base off. This CDR3 is also generated by other DNA sequences in the sample.

The donors were healthy, HIV-negative adults with no recently reported acute infections or vaccinations. Only Caucasian adults living in Nashville, Tennessee, USA were represented among the donors. CD4+ T cells were enriched by magnetic negative selection, after which naive cells were positively selected on CD45RA and the negative fraction was taken as the memory subset. Blood was obtained by leukapheresis, after which PBMCs were separated by Ficoll-Histopaque density gradient centrifugation and cryopreserved in liquid nitrogen vapor phase. Analytical flow cytometry was used to check the purity and quantity of every magnetically sorted T cell population. Genomic DNA was isolated from each sorted fraction and quantified by UV absorbance on a Nanodrop 2000c.

Sequenced input: naive CD4+ T cells from PBMCs. The cell subset or site label, as the study defines it: CD45RA+ positively selected. This chain joins TRBV11-3 to TRBJ2-1, with TRBD2 matching 13 junction bases. The receptor was derived from a man aged 18 to 29 in good health. Some clones in this sample may be carry-over from other donors' samples. In nucleotide form, the sequence is TGTGCCAGCAGCCTCGGGACTAGCGGGGACAATGAGCAGTTCTTC. It codes for CASSLGTSGDNEQFF.